This TCR beta chain was obtained from a study of OX40 agonist ivuxolimab in advanced cancers. Looking at the study overall: Across the patients, intravenous ivuxolimab was delivered every 2 weeks at 0.01 to 10 mg/kg. Recorded diagnoses for dose-escalation patients were hepatocellular carcinoma, melanoma, renal cell or head and neck cancer. The eligibility criteria allowed prior anti-PD-1, anti-PD-L1 or anti-CTLA-4 therapy, and under 50% had some.

In the case of this clone: As yet, its antigen is unknown.

Study conclusions and caveats: In general, CD8+ T cells held more expanded clones than CD4+ did, on average.

Germline V gene lookup returns CDR1 DFQATT and CDR2 SNEGSKA (reference sequence). CDR3 length: 11 amino acids. The germline V and J ends were trimmed by 0 bases and 2 bases, with 2 bases remaining between them. Assay used: immunoSEQ multiplex PCR; TCRdb lists only in-frame clones, some missing. The profile shows 65,000 or so clones, around 90% of them singletons. The sample in question was CD4+ or CD8+ T cells sorted from blood, obtained in a trial of the OX40 agonist ivuxolimab. The rearrangement uses TRBV20-1 and TRBJ2-7; the D is unclear. This clonotype was sampled from an adult with an advanced solid tumor such as melanoma, head and neck, liver or kidney cancer. CDR3 residues: CSARDTYEQYF. In DNA form, the CDR3 reads TGCAGTGCTAGAGACACCTACGAGCAGTACTTC.